One and the same sample provided the 7 T cell receptor beta chains below, sequenced in a study of OX40 agonist ivuxolimab in advanced cancers. Libraries were prepared by immunoSEQ multiplex PCR; TCRdb keeps only in-frame clonotypes and omits some of them. Of 70,000 to 80,000 clones detected, about 86% appear once; the ten largest clones hold about 0.9%. The specimen was CD4+ or CD8+ T cells sorted from blood, collected in a trial of the OX40 agonist ivuxolimab. All receptors come from an adult with an advanced solid tumor such as melanoma, head and neck, liver or kidney cancer.

This chain connects TRBV19 to TRBJ2-2, with 8 bases identical to TRBD1. The CDR3 is 14 residues long. J was trimmed by 2 bases and V by 10 bases; bases with no gene match: 6. Germline loops: CDR1 LNHDA, CDR2 SQIVND (reference sequence). The CDR3 DNA follows: TGTGCCACCAGGGGACAGGTCAACACCGGGGAGCTGTTTTTT. It yields the protein CATRGQVNTGELFF.

This chain connects TRBV6-6 to TRBJ2-1, with D perhaps being TRBD1 or TRBD2 (5 bases each). The CDR3 runs to 16 residues. Germline values: CDR1 MNHNY, CDR2 SVGAGI (reference sequence). V was pared by 2 bases and J by 4 bases, with 15 bases between. CDR3: CASSYGAGGFYNEQFF. In nucleotides, the CDR3 is TGTGCCAGCAGTTACGGGGCTGGGGGATTTTACAATGAGCAGTTCTTC.

This clone was counted only a few times. The chain joins TRBV7-8 to TRBJ2-1; 7 bases agree with TRBD2. Germline CDR1 and CDR2: SGHVS and FQNEAQ. The V segment lost 3 bases and the J segment 6 bases; nucleotides outside the gene matches: 8. The CDR3 is 15 residues long. The CDR3 DNA follows: TGTGCCAGCAGCTTGATAGCGGGTCCGTTCAATGAGCAGTTCTTC. Protein: CASSLIAGPFNEQFF.

This clone was counted only a few times. This chain uses TRBV7-9 with TRBJ1-5; 8 nucleotides align to TRBD1. Germline loops: CDR1 SEHNR, CDR2 FQNEAQ (reference sequence). The CDR3 has 17 amino acids. J gave up 3 bases and V 6 bases, and 13 bases lay outside the gene matches. This chain's CDR3 is CASSQGGSGGINQPQHF. For the CDR3, the DNA is TGTGCCAGCAGTCAAGGAGGGTCAGGGGGCATCAATCAGCCCCAGCATTTT.

This CDR3 is CASTNPTDTQYF. The CDR3 DNA sequence: TGTGCCTCCACGAACCCCACAGATACGCAGTATTTT. This chain connects TRBV11-2 to TRBJ2-3; unclear D gene. Germline CDR1 is SGHAT and CDR2 is FQNNGV. The germline V and J ends were trimmed by 11 bases and 2 bases, with 11 bases remaining between them. The CDR3 contains 12 residues.

The rearrangement links TRBV28 to TRBJ1-1; D possibly corresponds to TRBD1 (5 bases). Trimming removed 6 bases from V and 1 base from J, with 21 bases in between. Germline V lookup: CDR1 MDHEN, CDR2 SYDVKM. This CDR3 spans 17 amino acids. Here the CDR3 DNA reads TGTGCCAGCAGCTCCGACCACCGACAGAGGCGGAACACTGAAGCTTTCTTT. Translating gives CASSSDHRQRRNTEAFF.

The chain couples TRBV7-2 to TRBJ2-3; D might be TRBD2 (7 bases). The CDR3 runs 14 residues. CDR1 and CDR2 (germline): SGHTA, FQGNSA. The germline V and J ends were trimmed by 11 bases and 3 bases, with 18 bases remaining between them. CDR3 sequence reads: CAEGGSGQTDTQYF. The CDR3 DNA reads as TGTGCCGAAGGGGGTAGCGGGCAGACAGATACGCAGTATTTT.